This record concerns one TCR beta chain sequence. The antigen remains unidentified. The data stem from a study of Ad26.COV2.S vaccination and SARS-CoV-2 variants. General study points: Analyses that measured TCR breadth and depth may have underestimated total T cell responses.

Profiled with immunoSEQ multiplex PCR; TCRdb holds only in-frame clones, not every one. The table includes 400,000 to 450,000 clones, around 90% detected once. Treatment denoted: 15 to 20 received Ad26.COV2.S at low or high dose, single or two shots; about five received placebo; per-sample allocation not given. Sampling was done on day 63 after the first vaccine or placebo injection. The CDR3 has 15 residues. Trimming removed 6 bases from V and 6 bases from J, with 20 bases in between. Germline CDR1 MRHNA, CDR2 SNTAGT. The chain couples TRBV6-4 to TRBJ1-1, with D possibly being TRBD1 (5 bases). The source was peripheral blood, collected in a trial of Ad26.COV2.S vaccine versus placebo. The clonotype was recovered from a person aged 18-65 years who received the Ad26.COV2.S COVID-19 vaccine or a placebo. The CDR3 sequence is CASSARGGGYPEAFF. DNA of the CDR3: TGTGCCAGCAGCGCACGTGGGGGGGGGTATCCTGAAGCTTTCTTT.